A selection of T cell receptor beta chains follows, all from one sample in a study of T-cell reconstitution after alpha-beta-depleted transplantation in children. MiXCR, run by TCRdb on the PCR reads, gives a single entry per CDR3 protein. The data hold about 580,000 distinct CDR3 sequences, with under 30% observed a single time. This material consisted of PBMCs, mostly from graft donor cells, taken 360 days after TCRalphabeta/CD19-depleted stem cell transplant. All receptors derive from a boy in the first two years of life who had a stem cell transplant for acute myeloid leukemia, so the T cells may come from the graft donor. Each CDR3 is given with its conserved first and last residue. A D gene is named only where the DNA matches it firmly. Clone size is shown for a subset of rows, as once, few, many or a class of expanded clone.

V: TRBV19
D: -
J: TRBJ2-3
size: few
CDR3: CASSIAARSTDTQYF
DNA: TGTGCCAGTAGTATAGCGGCCCGCTCCACAGATACGCAGTATTTT

V: TRBV10-3
D: TRBD1
J: TRBJ2-6
size: -
CDR3: CAISESLYRDREDLTF
DNA: TGTGCCATCAGTGAGTCTTTATACCGGGACAGGGAAGACCTGACTTTC

V: TRBV5-5
D: -
J: TRBJ1-2
size: -
CDR3: CASSLSQGGYGYTF
DNA: TGTGCCAGCAGCTTGAGTCAGGGCGGCTATGGCTACACCTTC

V: TRBV6-2/TRBV6-3
D: -
J: TRBJ2-2
size: -
CDR3: CASSQRALGAGELFF
DNA: TGTGCCAGCAGTCAAAGGGCCCTGGGGGCCGGGGAGCTGTTTTTT

V: TRBV7-2
D: TRBD1
J: TRBJ2-7
size: many
CDR3: CASSPPGQGFNEQYF
DNA: TGTGCCAGCAGCCCGCCGGGACAGGGGTTTAACGAGCAGTACTTC

V: TRBV4-3
D: TRBD2
J: TRBJ2-1
size: once
CDR3: CASSQDVTSGGPSSYNEQFF
DNA: TGCGCCAGCAGCCAAGATGTGACTAGCGGGGGCCCGAGCTCCTACAATGAGCAGTTCTTC

V: TRBV12-5
D: TRBD2
J: TRBJ2-1
size: -
CDR3: CASGWASSGGSYNEQFF
DNA: TGTGCTAGTGGTTGGGCCTCTAGCGGGGGTTCCTACAATGAGCAGTTCTTC

V: TRBV20-1
D: -
J: TRBJ1-1
size: few
CDR3: CSARKTLTVNTEAFF
DNA: TGCAGTGCTAGAAAGACCCTTACCGTGAACACTGAAGCTTTCTTT

V: TRBV10-3
D: TRBD1
J: TRBJ1-1
size: once
CDR3: CAISESLTGVGNTEAFF
DNA: TGTGCCATCAGTGAGTCGTTGACAGGGGTAGGGAACACTGAAGCTTTCTTT

V: TRBV19
D: TRBD2
J: TRBJ2-5
size: few
CDR3: CASSLRGLAAQETQYF
DNA: TGTGCCAGTAGTCTTCGTGGACTAGCGGCACAAGAGACCCAGTACTTC

V: TRBV12-3/TRBV12-4
D: -
J: TRBJ1-3
size: -
CDR3: CASSTKEELSGNTIYF
DNA: TGTGCCAGCAGCACCAAAGAAGAGTTATCTGGAAACACCATATATTTT